One TCR beta chain is described in this entry. Method: immunoSEQ multiplex PCR; TCRdb's copy keeps in-frame clones and lacks some. The data contain roughly 1.4 million clones, 97% to 99% of them singletons. Germline values: CDR1 MDHEN, CDR2 SYDVKM. This CDR3 comprises 11 residues. The ends were cut back, 7 bases at V and 7 bases at J, with 10 bases in the middle. Every contributor of samples was a Caucasian grown-up residing in Nashville, Tennessee. Partitioning of CD4+ cells yielded a CD45RA+ naive subset and a CD45RA-negative memory subset. These data are taken from a study of shared clonotypes between healthy human individuals. For the study at large: Plates per donor: three CD4 naive, three CD4 memory, two CD8 naive, one CD8 memory.

Sequencing input: naive CD4+ T cells sorted from blood. As for subset: CD45RA+ positively selected. This clonotype was sampled from a man aged 25-40 years in good health. V is TRBV28 and J is TRBJ1-1; the D is unclear. Here the CDR3 reads CASTTHYEAFF. CDR3 DNA sequence: TGTGCCAGCACGACTCACTATGAAGCTTTCTTT.